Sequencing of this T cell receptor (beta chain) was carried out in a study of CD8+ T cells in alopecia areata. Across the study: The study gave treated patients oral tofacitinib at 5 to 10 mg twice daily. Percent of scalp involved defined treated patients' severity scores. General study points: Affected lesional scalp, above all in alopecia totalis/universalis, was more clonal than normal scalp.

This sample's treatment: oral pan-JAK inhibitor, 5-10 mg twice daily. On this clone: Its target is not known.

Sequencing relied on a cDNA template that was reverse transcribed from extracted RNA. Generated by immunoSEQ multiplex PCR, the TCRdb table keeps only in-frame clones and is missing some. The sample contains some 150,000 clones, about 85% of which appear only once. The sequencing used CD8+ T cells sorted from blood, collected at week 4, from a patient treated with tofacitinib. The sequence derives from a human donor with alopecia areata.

CDR3 protein: CASRTGAQDEQFF. CDR3 bases: TGTGCCAGCAGGACAGGGGCCCAGGATGAGCAGTTCTTC. The chain employs TRBV25-1 and TRBJ2-1, with 8 bases matching TRBD1. The CDR3 has 13 amino acids. The V and J ends lost 6 bases and 8 bases, in that order; junction bases with no gene match: 6. CDR1 and CDR2 from the germline V gene are MGHDK and SYGVNS.